These 28 T cell receptor beta chains came from one sample sequenced in a study of T cells of healthy individuals. MiXCR was run by TCRdb on the 5' RACE reads, yielding one entry per CDR3 protein. The sample holds 35,000 to 45,000 distinct CDR3 sequences, about 4.2% seen once. These receptors all come from a human donor in good health.

This clonotype was recorded many times. V usage is TRBV2 and J usage is TRBJ1-2, with TRBD1 as a possible D gene (5 bases). The CDR3 consists of 13 residues. V gave up 5 bases and J gave up 10 bases, with 17 bases separating them. The V gene's germline CDR1 is SNHLY and CDR2 FYNNEI. CDR3 residues: CASSRTGPDIYTF. The DNA for the CDR3 is TGTGCCAGCAGTCGGACGGGGCCTGATATCTACACCTTC. The full variable domain, its missing parts supplied by reference TRBV2 and TRBJ1-2, is EPEVTQTPSHQVTQMGQEVILRCVPISNHLYFYWYRQILGQKVEFLVSFYNNEISEKSEIFDDQFSVERPDGSNFTLKIRSTKLEDSAMYFCASSRTGPDIYTFGSGTRLTVV.

This clonotype was seen more than once but under ten times. The V and J genes are TRBV9 and TRBJ2-1; TRBD2 matches at 12 bases. Germline CDR1 and CDR2: SGDLS and YYNGEE. The CDR3 covers 14 residues. The V gene end was trimmed by 3 bases and the J gene end by 7 bases; junction bases not matched to a gene: 2. The CDR3 protein is CASSASGRGNEQFF. CDR3 DNA: TGTGCCAGCAGCGCTAGCGGGAGGGGTAATGAGCAGTTCTTC.

This clonotype was detected ten times or more. The chain links TRBV6-5 to TRBJ2-3, with a possible D match to TRBD2 (5 bases). The CDR3 extends over 14 amino acids. Germline V lookup: CDR1 MNHEY, CDR2 SVGAGI. Trimming took 6 bases from V and 5 from J, leaving 15 bases between them. DNA of the CDR3: TGTGCCAGCAGCCAGAGGGTAGCTGGAGATACGCAGTATTTT. This translates into CASSQRVAGDTQYF.

The table lists this clonotype with a few counts. The chain carries TRBV2 and TRBJ1-5, with D perhaps matching TRBD1 (5 bases). Germline V gene sequence: CDR1 SNHLY, CDR2 FYNNEI. The CDR3 runs to 13 residues. V was pared by 6 bases and J by 3 bases, with 9 bases between. In DNA, the CDR3 is TGTGCCAGCAGGGGGCGCATCAATCAGCCCCAGCATTTT. Translation gives CASRGRINQPQHF.

This clonotype was found many times. The chain uses TRBV2 and TRBJ1-3; TRBD1 matches at 9 bases. V lost 8 bases, J lost 10 bases, and 21 bases stayed unmatched. Germline CDR1 reads SNHLY; CDR2 reads FYNNEI. The CDR3 is 17 amino acids. DNA for the CDR3: TGTGCCAGCGGACTATTGCCAGGACAGGGGCTATCCTATACCATATATTTT. Its protein product is CASGLLPGQGLSYTIYF.

This clonotype appeared many times. V usage is TRBV11-2 and J usage is TRBJ1-1, with D perhaps TRBD1 (5 bases). Germline CDR1 and CDR2: SGHAT and FQNNGV. Deletions cut 5 bases from V and 3 bases from J, with 13 bases between. The CDR3 spans 14 residues. CDR3 residues: CASSKWTIDTEAFF. CDR3 nucleotides: TGTGCCAGCAGCAAGTGGACAATCGACACTGAAGCTTTCTTT.

This clonotype was seen many times. The CDR3 DNA sequence: TGTGCCAGCAGCTCAGGGACAGGGCTGGAGACCCAGTACTTC. It specifies CASSSGTGLETQYF. The rearrangement links TRBV7-9 to TRBJ2-5; 9 positions agree with TRBD1. V shed 4 bases, J shed 5 bases, and the junction held 5 bases outside the gene matches. This CDR3 contains 14 residues. Germline assignment: CDR1 SEHNR and CDR2 FQNEAQ (reference sequence). Variable domain in full (rest from reference TRBV7-9 and TRBJ2-5): DTGVSQNPRHKITKRGQNVTFRCDPISEHNRLYWYRQTLGQGPEFLTYFQNEAQLEKSRLLSDRFSAERPKGSFSTLEIQRTEQGDSAMYLCASSSGTGLETQYFGPGTRLLVL.

This clonotype showed up many times. The chain recombines TRBV20-1 with TRBJ1-2, with D unresolved. Germline lookup yields CDR1 DFQATT and CDR2 SNEGSKA (reference sequence). The CDR3 runs to 13 residues. V was trimmed by 0 bases and J by 1 base, leaving 6 bases between them. The CDR3 sequence: CSAREASNYGYTF. CDR3 nucleotide sequence: TGCAGTGCTAGAGAAGCAAGTAACTATGGCTACACCTTC.

This clonotype was observed many times. The chain is built from TRBV21-1 and TRBJ2-4; the table's D call, TRBD1, was not checked against the DNA. TRBV21-1 is tagged as a pseudogene. There are 16 residues in the CDR3. The CDR3 sequence: CASRRGGKGAKNIQYF. The DNA of the CDR3 is TGTGCCTCAAGAAGGGGCGGGAAGGGGGCCAAAAACATTCAGTACTTC.

This clonotype was seen more than once but under ten times. CDR3 residues: CSARLHPAASTDTQYF. In DNA form, the CDR3 reads TGCAGTGCTAGACTGCACCCAGCGGCTAGCACAGATACGCAGTATTTT. The rearrangement uses TRBV20-1 and TRBJ2-3; D may be TRBD2 (5 bases). The CDR3 spans 16 residues. Trimming shortened V by 2 bases and J by 0 bases, and 15 bases separated the two germline ends. Germline-derived CDR1 and CDR2 are DFQATT and SNEGSKA (reference sequence).

In this sample, this clonotype turned up a few times. The chain carries TRBV12-3 or TRBV12-4 and TRBJ2-5; D is ambiguous. The CDR3 extends over 13 amino acids. Trimming removed 3 bases at V and 4 bases at J, with 9 bases between. The CDR3 reads CASSFRQIETQYF. In DNA form, the CDR3 reads TGTGCCAGCAGTTTTAGGCAAATAGAGACCCAGTACTTC.

This clonotype was detected ten times or more. This sequence joins TRBV6-5 and TRBJ1-1; no firm D call. The V gene's germline CDR1 is MNHEY and CDR2 SVGAGI. The germline V and J ends were trimmed by 7 bases and 0 bases, with 15 bases remaining between them. This CDR3 has 15 residues. The CDR3 DNA reads TGTGCCAGCATTCGTTTCGGCCTACTGAACACTGAAGCTTTCTTT. It yields the protein CASIRFGLLNTEAFF.

This clonotype occurred a few times. V is TRBV20-1 and J is TRBJ1-6, with D hard to call. This CDR3 is built from 16 residues. The germline V gene has CDR1 DFQATT and CDR2 SNEGSKA (reference sequence). The V end lost 6 bases, the J end lost 3 bases, and 18 bases lay between the germline ends. CDR3 amino acids: CSATNRAGFYNSPLHF. In DNA form, the CDR3 reads TGCAGTGCCACGAACCGGGCAGGTTTCTATAATTCACCCCTCCACTTT.

CDR3 bases: TGTGCCAGCAGCTTATCGGGGGGCTGGGGGACTGAAGCTTTCTTT. It translates to CASSLSGGWGTEAFF. The chain combines TRBV7-9 with TRBJ1-1; D may be TRBD1 (6 bases). The CDR3 is made up of 15 amino acids. V gave up 2 bases and J gave up 5 bases, with 15 bases separating them. From germline, CDR1 is SEHNR and CDR2 FQNEAQ (reference sequence).

This clonotype has at least ten counts. The chain employs TRBV11-2 and TRBJ1-2; D unclear. V was clipped by 4 bases and J by 3 bases, with 9 bases between them. Per germline, CDR1 SGHAT and CDR2 FQNNGV. The CDR3 extends over 13 amino acids. CDR3 in DNA: TGTGCCAGCAGCTGGAGGGAGGACTATGGCTACACCTTC. Its protein is CASSWREDYGYTF.

In this sample, this clonotype turned up a few times. The chain recombines TRBV6-5 with TRBJ2-7; possible D gene TRBD1, 6 bases. Germline V CDR1 and CDR2: MNHEY, SVGAGI. V lost 4 bases to trimming and J lost 5 bases, with 9 bases between them. The CDR3 loop spans 12 amino acids. In nucleotides, the CDR3 is TGTGCCAGCAGTTCATACAGGGACGAGCAGTACTTC. This codes for CASSSYRDEQYF.

V and J are TRBV6-5 and TRBJ2-5, with D maybe TRBD1 (6 bases). Deletions cut 2 bases from V and 1 base from J, with 11 bases between. The CDR3 is made up of 15 amino acids. In germline, CDR1 is MNHEY, CDR2 SVGAGI. CDR3 residues: CASSYRRTAQETQYF. CDR3 sequence (DNA): TGTGCCAGCAGTTACAGACGGACAGCCCAAGAGACCCAGTACTTC.

This clonotype showed up just once. A clone one base away is much larger, so this may be a read error. The chain recombines TRBV7-2 with TRBJ1-1; D not certain. The germline V and J ends were trimmed by 5 bases and 6 bases, with 22 bases remaining between them. Germline lookup yields CDR1 SGHTA and CDR2 FQGNSA. The CDR3 has 16 amino acids. The CDR3: CASSPFVGRRLAEAFF. For the CDR3, the DNA is TGTGCCAGCAGCCCCTTTGTGGGGAGGCGCCTCGCTGAAGCTTTCTTT.

This clonotype occurred many times. The chain carries TRBV20-1 and TRBJ2-3, with D tentatively TRBD1 or TRBD2 (5 bases each). Trimming pared 6 bases from V and 4 bases from J, leaving 17 bases between. CDR3 length: 14 residues. Germline lookup yields CDR1 DFQATT and CDR2 SNEGSKA (reference sequence). Here the CDR3 reads CSAWGRPSPDTQYF. The CDR3 DNA reads as TGCAGTGCCTGGGGACGGCCGTCGCCAGATACGCAGTATTTT.

This clonotype was seen ten or more times. This chain connects TRBV5-1 to TRBJ2-7, with 7 bases aligning to TRBD1. The V segment lost 1 base and the J segment 5 bases; nucleotides outside the gene matches: 6. The CDR3 is made up of 14 amino acids. Germline V CDR1 and CDR2: SGHRS, YFSETQ. The CDR3 protein is CASSLQTGTDEQYF. The CDR3 DNA sequence: TGCGCCAGCAGCTTGCAGACAGGGACCGACGAGCAGTACTTC.

This clonotype has a count of ten or more. The J gene is TRBJ1-1, the V gene TRBV7-8; D not resolved. This CDR3 has 13 amino acids. Per germline, CDR1 SGHVS and CDR2 FQNEAQ. Trimming left V 3 bases short and J 4 bases short, with 9 bases between. CDR3 sequence reads: CASSFGGSTEAFF. The CDR3 DNA sequence: TGTGCCAGCAGCTTTGGTGGGAGCACTGAAGCTTTCTTT.

There are a few counts of this clonotype. The gene calls are TRBV15 and TRBJ2-1; D might be TRBD2 (6 bases). Germline CDR1 LNHNV, CDR2 YYDKDF (reference sequence). This CDR3 has 15 amino acids. Trimming took 5 bases from V and 3 from J, leaving 14 bases between them. The CDR3 sequence: CATSWITGDYNEQFF. The CDR3 coding sequence is TGTGCCACCAGCTGGATTACGGGGGACTACAATGAGCAGTTCTTC.

At least ten counts were recorded for this clonotype. CDR3 sequence: CASSQVEPLYGYTF. CDR3 nucleotides: TGTGCCAGCAGCCAGGTCGAACCTCTTTATGGCTACACCTTC. This rearrangement joins TRBV21-1 to TRBJ1-2. TRBV21-1 is termed a pseudogene. This CDR3 has 14 amino acids.

This clonotype was seen more than once but under ten times. The chain carries TRBV28 and TRBJ2-1; weak D call: TRBD2 (6 bases). The CDR3 covers 14 residues. Looked up from germline, CDR1 is MDHEN and CDR2 is SYDVKM. V gave up 7 bases and J gave up 6 bases, with 16 bases separating them. The CDR3 DNA reads TGTGCCAGCACCGGGGGTAAACAACTCAATGAGCAGTTCTTC. Its translation is CASTGGKQLNEQFF.

This clonotype was observed many times. The chain links TRBV2 to TRBJ1-5; weak D call: TRBD1 (5 bases). Trimming cost V 4 bases and J 1 base, with 14 bases left between them. CDR3 length equals 16 residues. In germline, CDR1 is SNHLY, CDR2 FYNNEI. The CDR3 spells CASSAFTGRSNQPQHF. As DNA, the CDR3 is TGTGCCAGCAGTGCCTTTACGGGACGCAGCAATCAGCCCCAGCATTTT.

This clonotype was found a few times. V usage is TRBV19 and J usage is TRBJ1-1, with D possibly being TRBD1 (5 bases). The CDR3 runs to 14 residues. V was shortened by 4 bases and J by 1 base, with 10 bases between the two germline ends. Germline values: CDR1 LNHDA, CDR2 SQIVND (reference sequence). The chain's CDR3 is CASSTGSSNTEAFF. CDR3 bases: TGTGCCAGTAGTACAGGGTCATCGAACACTGAAGCTTTCTTT.

This clonotype was counted only a few times. The rearrangement joins TRBV5-6 to TRBJ2-1, with D hard to call. Germline CDR1 reads SGHDT; CDR2 reads YYEEEE. V lost 4 bases, J lost 6 bases, and 11 bases lay in between. The CDR3 consists of 13 residues. The CDR3 region has the DNA TGTGCCAGCAGCCTAGGATGGGCCAATGAGCAGTTCTTC. This codes for CASSLGWANEQFF.

This clonotype is classed as medium-sized. The rearrangement links TRBV30 to TRBJ2-1; D not resolved. The CDR3 totals 13 residues. Trimming stripped 0 bases from V and 4 bases from J, with 7 bases between. Germline V gene data show CDR1 as GTSNPN and CDR2 as SVGIG (reference sequence). The chain's CDR3 is CAWSVSNYNEQFF. The CDR3 DNA sequence: TGTGCCTGGAGTGTCTCGAATTACAATGAGCAGTTCTTC.